In its sample, the clone carrying this T cell receptor (beta chain) was seen a few times. The same CDR3 is also encoded by other DNA sequences in this sample. These data come from a study of blood T cell repertoires in COVID-19. V gave up 0 bases and J gave up 3 bases; unmatched junction bases: 1. This CDR3 contains 15 residues. CDR1 and CDR2 (germline): SGHTA, FQGNSA. The method was immunoSEQ multiplex PCR; TCRdb's version includes in-frame clones alone and lacks a portion of them. The table includes about 480,000 clones, around 89% detected once. This sequence originates from a woman aged 40 to 50 who had recovered from COVID-19. Sequenced input: PBMCs or T cells enriched from blood (not recorded which). The rearrangement uses TRBV7-2 and TRBJ2-5, with 10 bases lining up with TRBD1. The CDR3 loop reads CASSLAGTGEETQYF. The CDR3 bases are TGTGCCAGCAGCTTAGCCGGGACAGGGGAAGAGACCCAGTACTTC.